These 9 T cell receptor beta chains share one sample of origin, sequenced in a study of blood T cell repertoires in COVID-19. Sequencing used immunoSEQ multiplex PCR; TCRdb keeps in-frame clones, though not all of them. The sample has 310,000 or so clones, around 84% seen once; the top ten hold 8% to 13%. The specimen sequenced was PBMCs or T cells enriched from blood (not recorded which). The source of these receptors is a woman in her late teens or twenties who had recovered from COVID-19.

The chain recombines TRBV14 with TRBJ2-5, with 7 bases fitting TRBD2. Trimming cost V 4 bases and J 7 bases; bases outside gene matches: 6. The CDR3 loop spans 13 amino acids. Germline CDR1 reads SGHDN; CDR2 reads FVKESK. Written as DNA, the CDR3 is TGTGCCAGCAGCCGCCGGGGGGAAGTGACCCAGTACTTC. Translated, it gives CASSRRGEVTQYF.

This clone was recorded once. V usage is TRBV28 and J usage is TRBJ2-7; no clear D gene. This CDR3 contains 12 residues. Germline CDR1 reads MDHEN; CDR2 reads SYDVKM. V lost 6 bases and J 7 bases, leaving 13 bases between the germline ends. The CDR3 coding sequence is TGTGCCAGCAGAGATACTTCGAGGGAGCAGTACTTC. Its translation is CASRDTSREQYF.

On this clone: Relative to the germline gene, one junction end is altered; a read error may explain this. The J gene is TRBJ2-3, the V gene TRBV2; D gene uncertain. The V gene's germline CDR1 is SNHLY and CDR2 FYNNEI. The CDR3 totals 14 residues. CDR3 DNA: TGTGCCAGCAGGGAAGGTCTACGCACAGATACGCAGTATTTT. Translating gives CASREGLRTDTQYF.

V and J are TRBV5-5 and TRBJ1-1; 8 nucleotides agree with TRBD1. Germline V lookup: CDR1 SGHKS, CDR2 YYEKEE (reference sequence). V shed 4 bases and J 1 base; nucleotides not matched to a gene: 3. This CDR3 comprises 14 residues. CDR3 sequence reads: CASSRTGTNTEAFF. The CDR3 region has the DNA TGTGCCAGCAGCCGGACAGGGACGAACACTGAAGCTTTCTTT.

This clone was seen a few times. V usage is TRBV9 and J usage is TRBJ1-2; no firm D call. The CDR3 runs 14 residues. Germline CDR1 and CDR2: SGDLS and YYNGEE. The V gene lost 0 bases and the J gene lost 6 bases, with 12 bases spanning the gap. The CDR3 is CASSVVRESDGYTF. The CDR3 DNA reads as TGTGCCAGCAGCGTAGTTCGAGAGTCCGATGGCTACACCTTC.

This clone came up once. V is TRBV4-1 and J is TRBJ1-2; weak D call: TRBD1 (5 bases). Germline values: CDR1 MGHRA, CDR2 YSYEKL. V lost 0 bases to trimming and J lost 7 bases, with 12 bases between them. The CDR3 has 14 amino acids. The DNA for the CDR3 is TGCGCCAGCAGCCAAGATGCAGGGACTTCTGGCTACACCTTC. Translation gives CASSQDAGTSGYTF.

This CDR3 is CASSSGALGYGYTF. Here the CDR3 DNA reads TGTGCCAGCAGTTCAGGGGCCCTGGGCTATGGCTACACCTTC. This chain joins TRBV28 and TRBJ1-2; maybe TRBD1 (6 bases). The V end was cut by 4 bases, the J end by 4 bases, with 13 bases between. This CDR3 contains 14 residues. Looked up from germline, CDR1 is MDHEN and CDR2 is SYDVKM.

This clone appeared a few times. The J gene is TRBJ1-2, the V gene TRBV27, with D possibly TRBD1 on 6 matching bases. This CDR3 spans 16 amino acids. Trimming removed 0 bases at V and 7 bases at J, with 18 bases between. In germline, CDR1 is MNHEY, CDR2 SMNVEV (reference sequence). The CDR3 sequence is CASSLSSRGGRIGYTF. Here the CDR3 DNA reads TGTGCCAGCAGTTTATCCTCCCGGGGGGGGCGAATTGGCTACACCTTC.

This clone was detected only once. The chain couples TRBV7-3 to TRBJ1-1; 10 bases match TRBD1. Germline V gene lookup returns CDR1 SGHTA and CDR2 FQGTGA. V dropped 2 bases and J dropped 4; count of bases not matched to a gene: 4. There are 15 residues in the CDR3. The CDR3 spells CASSLYGTGATEAFF. CDR3 nucleotide sequence: TGTGCCAGCAGCTTATATGGGACAGGGGCCACTGAAGCTTTCTTT.